The present T cell receptor beta chain was sequenced within a study of identical twins. The CDR3 sequence is 14 residues long. Trimming took off 5 bases at V and 3 bases at J, with 16 bases between the two ends. The V gene's germline CDR1 is DFQATT and CDR2 SNEGSKA (reference sequence). Note on this clonotype: Its antigen is not known.

Template switching created a universal primer site, and the cDNA included unique molecular identifiers. TCRdb processed the 5' RACE reads anew with MiXCR; each CDR3 protein has one entry. The profile shows roughly 1,500,000 distinct CDR3 sequences, about 32% of them singletons. The study, taken as a whole, reports: Cord blood beta clonotypes that were abundant carried fewer insertions, and memory repertoires showed no such trend.

This chain joins TRBV20-1 and TRBJ1-1; D may be TRBD1 (5 bases). The clonotype originates from a newborn girl in good health. The sample consisted of cord blood. The CDR3 nucleotides read TGCAGTGCTGGATATGGACGGGGGGACACTGAAGCTTTCTTT. This sequence encodes CSAGYGRGDTEAFF.